Sequencing of this T cell receptor beta chain was carried out in a study of OX40 agonist ivuxolimab in advanced cancers. Clones were read by immunoSEQ multiplex PCR, and TCRdb kept only the in-frame ones, dropping some. The sample yields 55,000 to 70,000 clones, 75% to 90% seen once. This clone was counted once. The antigen remains unidentified. V was clipped by 3 bases and J by 2 bases, with 9 bases between them. The CDR3 length is 14 residues. CDR1 SNHLY and CDR2 FYNNEI come from the germline V gene. General study points: Relatively little clonal expansion, among the lowest observed, appeared in partial responders at 0.1-3.0 mg/kg.

This TCR was recovered from an adult with an advanced solid tumor such as melanoma, head and neck, liver or kidney cancer. This material consisted of CD4+ or CD8+ T cells sorted from blood, taken in a trial of the OX40 agonist ivuxolimab. The chain recombines TRBV2 with TRBJ2-3; no reliable D call. The CDR3 DNA follows: TGTGCCAGCAGTGACGTCAGGTACACAGATACGCAGTATTTT. It codes for CASSDVRYTDTQYF.